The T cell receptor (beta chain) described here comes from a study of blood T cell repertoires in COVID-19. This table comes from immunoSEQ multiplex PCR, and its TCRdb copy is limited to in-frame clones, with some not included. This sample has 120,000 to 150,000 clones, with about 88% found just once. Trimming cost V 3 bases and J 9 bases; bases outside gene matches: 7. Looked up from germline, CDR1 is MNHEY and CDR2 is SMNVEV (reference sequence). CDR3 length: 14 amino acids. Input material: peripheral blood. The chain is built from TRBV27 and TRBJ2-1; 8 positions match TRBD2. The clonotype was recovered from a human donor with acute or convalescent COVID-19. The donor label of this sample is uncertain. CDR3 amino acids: CASSFGGRFGEQFF. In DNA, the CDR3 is TGTGCCAGCAGTTTCGGCGGGAGGTTCGGTGAGCAGTTCTTC.